These T cell receptor beta chains were read from a single sample in a study of cytomegalovirus exposure and HLA in healthy donors. The table came from immunoSEQ multiplex PCR; TCRdb's copy has only in-frame clones and leaves some out. The sample holds about 140,000 clones, roughly four fifths seen once. The specimen sequenced was PBMCs. The receptors were sampled from a man between 18 and 29 years old in good health and CMV-seropositive. Each CDR3 is given with its conserved first and last residue. The D gene is left open where the match is weak. Rows give clone size only sometimes, using once, few, many, or a class for an expanded clone.

J	size	V	D	DNA	CDR3
TRBJ1-5	NA	TRBV19	NA	TGTGCCAGTAGTATCCAGCAGGGCCGAGTGGGCAATCAGCCCCAGCATTTT	CASSIQQGRVGNQPQHF
TRBJ1-1	NA	TRBV4-1	NA	TGCGCCAGCAGCCAAGACAGGGAAGGGGGCACTGAAGCTTTCTTT	CASSQDREGGTEAFF
TRBJ2-5	NA	TRBV27	NA	TGTGCCAGCAGTCGGCCGGGACTCGGTGAGACCCAGTACTTC	CASSRPGLGETQYF
TRBJ2-7	NA	TRBV7-2	TRBD1	TGTGCCAGCAGGTCTTACGGGACAGGAAGGGGGGAGCAGTACTTC	CASRSYGTGRGEQYF
TRBJ2-3	once	TRBV1	NA	TGCACCAGCAGCCTATCTCACGCCCTAGCGGGAGCGGCAGATACGCAGTATTTT	CTSSLSHALAGAADTQYF
TRBJ1-3	NA	TRBV5-1	NA	TGCGCCAGCAGCTTGGTAGGGGCGGCTTACGGAAACACCATATATTTT	CASSLVGAAYGNTIYF
TRBJ2-6	NA	TRBV19	NA	TGTGCCGCAGGCGACTCTGGGGCCAACGTCCTGACTTTC	CAAGDSGANVLTF
TRBJ2-7	once	TRBV11-2	TRBD2	TGTGCCAGCAGCTTAGAACTAGCGGGAGCGGGCGAGCAGTACTTC	CASSLELAGAGEQYF
TRBJ2-1	NA	TRBV19	TRBD2	TGTGCCAGTAGTATGGGACTAGCGGGGTACAATGAGCAGTTCTTC	CASSMGLAGYNEQFF
TRBJ1-1	NA	TRBV18	NA	TGTGCCAGCTCACCGGGGGCCGGGAGGGACACTGAAGCTTTCTTT	CASSPGAGRDTEAFF
TRBJ2-3	NA	TRBV30	NA	TGTGCCTGGAGTAGAGGGAGCACAGATACGCAGTATTTT	CAWSRGSTDTQYF
TRBJ2-5	NA	TRBV5-1	TRBD2	TGCGCCAGCAGCGCTAGTTGGACTAGCGTCCCGGAGACCCAGTACTTC	CASSASWTSVPETQYF
TRBJ2-3	NA	TRBV4-3	NA	TGCGCCAGCAGCCCAGGGGAAGTCACAGATACGCAGTATTTT	CASSPGEVTDTQYF
TRBJ2-5	NA	TRBV5-4	NA	TGTGCCAGCAGCTTATCGCATACTCAAGAGACCCAGTACTTC	CASSLSHTQETQYF
TRBJ2-2	NA	TRBV28	TRBD1	TGTGCCAGCTCCTCGGCAGGGGGCAGAACCGGGGAGCTGTTTTTT	CASSSAGGRTGELFF
TRBJ2-5	NA	TRBV29-1	NA	TGCAGCGTTGTTGCCGGGGATTTTAAGGCGCACGGGGACTTC	CSVVAGDFKAHGDF
TRBJ2-7	once	TRBV7-8	TRBD2	TGTGCCAGCAGCTTAGTGCCTAGCGGCGAGCAGTACTTC	CASSLVPSGEQYF
TRBJ1-1	NA	TRBV28	NA	TGTGCCAGCAGAGAGATGACAGGCGCGGTCACTGAAGCTTTCTTT	CASREMTGAVTEAFF
TRBJ2-7	NA	TRBV28	TRBD1	TGTGCCAGCATAGTCCCGGGACAGGGCTACGAGCAGTACTTC	CASIVPGQGYEQYF
TRBJ1-1	NA	TRBV25-1	NA	TGTGCCAGCAGTGAATTAGGTCAGGGCCCAAAGGACACTGAAGCTTTCTTT	CASSELGQGPKDTEAFF
TRBJ1-2	NA	TRBV30	TRBD1	TGTGCCTGGAGGGGACAGGGGGTTAACTATGGCTACACCTTC	CAWRGQGVNYGYTF
TRBJ2-1	NA	TRBV6-5	TRBD2	TGTGCCAGCAGTCGGACTAGCGGGAGTATCGATGAGCAGTTCTTC	CASSRTSGSIDEQFF
TRBJ1-1	once	TRBV19	NA	TGTGCCAGTACCATTGGGGGGAGGAACACTGAAGCTTTCTTT	CASTIGGRNTEAFF
TRBJ2-5	NA	TRBV5-4	NA	TGTGCCAGCAGCTTGATCGGGAACGGGGAGACCCAGTACTTC	CASSLIGNGETQYF
TRBJ1-1	NA	TRBV6-5	TRBD1	TGTGCCAGCAGCATCCTAAAGACAGGGAGCGCTGAAGCTTTCTTT	CASSILKTGSAEAFF
TRBJ2-7	few	TRBV7-9	NA	TGTGCCAGCAGCTTCGACAGGCCCCCCTCCTACGAGCAGTACTTC	CASSFDRPPSYEQYF
TRBJ2-7	NA	TRBV4-1	TRBD1	TGCGCCAGCAGCCAAGATCGGGACAGGGGCTACGAGCAGTACTTC	CASSQDRDRGYEQYF
TRBJ1-1	NA	TRBV5-1	NA	TGCGCCAGCAGTTACAGGGAGAACACTGAAGCTTTCTTT	CASSYRENTEAFF
TRBJ1-1	NA	TRBV30	NA	TGTGCCTGGAGTAGTCTACTAGGGATAAATCTTGAAGCTTTCTTT	CAWSSLLGINLEAFF
TRBJ1-2	NA	TRBV28	NA	TGTGCCAGCAGACTCGGGGTCTATGGCTACACCTTC	CASRLGVYGYTF
TRBJ1-1	NA	TRBV6-4	NA	TGTGCCAGCAGTCTCACGGGGGGCGCGAGCACTGAAGCTTTCTTT	CASSLTGGASTEAFF
TRBJ2-5	NA	TRBV5-1	NA	TGCGCCAGCAGCTTGGCCCTGGGCGCAGAGACCCAGTACTTC	CASSLALGAETQYF
TRBJ1-2	NA	TRBV27	TRBD1	TGTGCCAGCGGCCGGACAGGGGCCACAGCTAACTATGGCTACACCTTC	CASGRTGATANYGYTF
TRBJ2-4	once	TRBV2	NA	TGTGCCAGCAGTGAGGGCAGGGCTGACATTCAGTACTTC	CASSEGRADIQYF
TRBJ1-2	NA	TRBV7-9	TRBD1	TGTGCCAGCAGCGTAACGACAGGGAACTATGGCTACACCTTC	CASSVTTGNYGYTF
TRBJ2-7	NA	TRBV11-2	TRBD2	TGTGCCAGCAGCGCCCCCCCCGGGACTAGCGAGGACGAGCAGTACTTC	CASSAPPGTSEDEQYF
TRBJ1-5	NA	TRBV27	NA	TGTGCCAGCAGCATAGAAGCAGGTCAGCCCCAGCATTTT	CASSIEAGQPQHF
TRBJ1-6	NA	TRBV10-1	NA	TGCGCCAGCAGCGGGAGCTCCTATAATTCACCCCTCCACTTT	CASSGSSYNSPLHF
TRBJ1-5	NA	TRBV11-2	NA	TGTGCCAGCAGCTTAGGACGGAGCAGCAATCAGCCCCAGCATTTT	CASSLGRSSNQPQHF
TRBJ2-2	NA	TRBV23-1	NA	TGCGCCAGCAGTCAATCGGGGCAGTCCAACACCGGGGAGCTGTTTTTT	CASSQSGQSNTGELFF
TRBJ2-2	few	TRBV6-6	NA	TGTGCCAGCATTCTCCCCCGAGGGGGTAGCACCGGGGAGCTGTTTTTT	CASILPRGGSTGELFF